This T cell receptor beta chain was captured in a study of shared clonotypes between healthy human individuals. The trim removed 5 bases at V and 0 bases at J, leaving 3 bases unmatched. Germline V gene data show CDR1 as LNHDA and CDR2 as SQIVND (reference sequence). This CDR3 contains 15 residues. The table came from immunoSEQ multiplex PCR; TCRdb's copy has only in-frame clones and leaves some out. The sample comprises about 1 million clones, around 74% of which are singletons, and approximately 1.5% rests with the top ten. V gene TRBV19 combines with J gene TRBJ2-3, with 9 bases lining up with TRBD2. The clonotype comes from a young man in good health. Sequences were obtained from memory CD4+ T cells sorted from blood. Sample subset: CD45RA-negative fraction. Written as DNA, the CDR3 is TGTGCCAGTAGTTGGACTAGCGTTAGCACAGATACGCAGTATTTT. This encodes CASSWTSVSTDTQYF.